This is a list of T cell receptor beta chains from one sample in a study of shared clonotypes between healthy human individuals. This table comes from immunoSEQ multiplex PCR, and its TCRdb copy is limited to in-frame clones, with some not included. This repertoire shows fewer than 600,000 clones, roughly three quarters found once; its top ten account for 12%. The sample consisted of PBMCs. The receptor set was obtained from a woman aged 35 to 49 in good health. Some clones in this sample may be carry-over from other donors' samples. Both conserved end residues are part of each CDR3. The D gene is left open where the match is weak. For some rows the clone size is stated as once, few or many, or as a class when expanded; others skip it.

>TRBJ1-4|TRBV6-5|.|13|.
CASSYGAGEKLFF
TGTGCCAGCAGTTACGGTGCGGGTGAAAAACTGTTTTTT
>TRBJ2-3|TRBV18|.|16|TRBD2
CASSPQRERGTDTQYF
TGTGCCAGCTCACCACAGCGGGAGCGGGGCACAGATACGCAGTATTTT
>TRBJ1-4|TRBV15|.|16|.
CATSRPLRDGNEKLFF
TGTGCCACCAGCAGACCCCTGAGAGACGGAAATGAAAAACTGTTTTTT
>TRBJ1-1|TRBV2|once|12|.
CASSALTGPAFF
TGTGCCAGCAGTGCATTGACGGGGCCAGCTTTCTTT
>TRBJ1-4|TRBV10-2|.|15|TRBD1
CASKRGTGGPEKLFF
TGCGCCAGCAAAAGAGGGACAGGGGGCCCTGAAAAACTGTTTTTT
>TRBJ2-1|TRBV29-1|few|14|TRBD2
CSGSTSPSSDEQFF
TGCAGCGGGTCGACTAGCCCTTCATCCGATGAGCAGTTCTTC
>TRBJ1-5|TRBV28|.|18|.
CASSPAGDGAMSNQPQHF
TGTGCCAGCAGTCCCGCGGGGGATGGGGCTATGAGCAATCAGCCCCAGCATTTT
>TRBJ2-1|TRBV9|.|14|TRBD2
CASRPSGAENEQFF
TGTGCCAGCAGACCTAGCGGGGCGGAAAATGAGCAGTTCTTC
>TRBJ1-1|TRBV7-2|.|15|.
CASSFASGGNTEAFF
TGTGCCAGCAGCTTTGCCTCAGGAGGGAACACTGAAGCTTTCTTT
>TRBJ2-5|TRBV6-1|.|14|TRBD1
CASSDSGGRETQYF
TGTGCCAGCAGTGACTCAGGGGGCCGGGAGACCCAGTACTTC
>TRBJ2-7|TRBV20-1|.|11|.
CSAPRSPRQYF
TGCAGTGCCCCTCGGTCTCCTCGGCAGTACTTC
>TRBJ1-3|TRBV14|.|18|.
CASSHSPPIWSSGNTIYF
TGTGCCAGCAGCCACTCTCCCCCCATCTGGAGCTCTGGAAACACCATATATTTT
>TRBJ2-5|TRBV30|.|13|.
CAWSSGTTETQYF
TGTGCCTGGTCCTCCGGGACCACAGAGACCCAGTACTTC
>TRBJ1-5|TRBV2|.|15|.
CASSEGGFSNQPQYF
TGTGCCAGCAGTGAAGGGGGATTTAGCAATCAGCCCCAGTACTTT
>TRBJ2-7|TRBV7-8|.|16|TRBD1
CASSSQGAMGNYEQYF
TGTGCCAGCAGCTCCCAGGGGGCGATGGGGAACTACGAGCAGTACTTC
>TRBJ2-5|TRBV18|once|14|TRBD2
CASSPTSGQETQYF
TGTGCCAGCTCACCGACTAGCGGACAAGAGACCCAGTACTTC
>TRBJ2-3|TRBV7-6|.|13|.
CASSSRRGDTQYF
TGTGCCAGCAGCTCGAGAAGGGGAGATACGCAGTATTTT
>TRBJ2-1|TRBV5-1|.|15|TRBD1
CASWTGTGLPHEQFF
TGCGCCAGCTGGACCGGGACAGGCCTACCCCATGAGCAGTTCTTC
>TRBJ1-2|TRBV15|.|16|TRBD1
CATSRDEGQGGYGYTF
TGTGCCACCAGCAGAGATGAAGGACAGGGAGGGTATGGCTACACCTTC
>TRBJ2-2|TRBV30|.|14|.
CAWSGRGNTGELFF
TGTGCCTGGAGTGGCCGGGGGAACACCGGGGAGCTGTTTTTT
>TRBJ1-5|TRBV28|.|17|TRBD1
CASSFWGSTGKRQPQHF
TGTGCCAGCAGTTTTTGGGGGTCGACAGGGAAACGTCAGCCCCAGCATTTT
>TRBJ1-5|TRBV28|.|16|TRBD1
CASSPNRQGVGSPQHF
TGTGCCAGCAGCCCCAACCGGCAGGGGGTGGGCAGCCCCCAGCATTTT
>TRBJ1-2|TRBV6-5|.|14|.
CASGSGRGGGGYTF
TGTGCCAGCGGCTCAGGGCGCGGGGGCGGGGGCTACACCTTC
>TRBJ2-3|TRBV28|.|21|TRBD2
CASSLSVQMSTSGEDTDTQYF
TGTGCCAGCAGTTTAAGTGTTCAGATGTCTACTAGCGGAGAGGACACAGATACGCAGTATTTT
>TRBJ2-2|TRBV5-1|.|12|.
CASSEPAGELFF
TGCGCCAGCAGCGAGCCGGCCGGGGAGCTGTTTTTT
>TRBJ2-7|TRBV4-3|.|18|.
CASSQGAAGPYYSYEQYF
TGCGCCAGCAGCCAAGGAGCAGCCGGCCCATACTACTCCTACGAGCAGTACTTC
>TRBJ2-7|TRBV7-8|.|14|.
CASSTRRVTYEQYF
TGTGCCAGCAGCACCCGGAGGGTCACCTACGAGCAGTACTTC
>TRBJ2-7|TRBV28|.|15|TRBD1
CASSFDDRDESEQYF
TGTGCCAGCAGTTTTGACGACAGGGATGAGTCCGAGCAGTACTTC
>TRBJ2-7|TRBV27|.|11|.
CASSLGPEQYF
TGTGCCAGCAGTTTGGGGCCCGAGCAGTACTTC
>TRBJ2-3|TRBV7-9|once|15|.
CASSLGGPSTDTQYF
TGTGCCAGCAGCTTAGGCGGACCTAGCACAGATACGCAGTATTTT
>TRBJ2-2|TRBV4-2|.|15|TRBD2
CASSHTSGSTGELFF
TGTGCCAGCAGCCACACTAGCGGGAGTACCGGGGAGCTGTTTTTT
>TRBJ2-3|TRBV9|.|14|TRBD2
CASSVRGRSDTQYF
TGTGCCAGCAGCGTACGCGGGAGGTCAGATACGCAGTATTTT
>TRBJ2-6|TRBV9|.|22|TRBD2
CASSVGPLGGLARLSGANVLTF
TGTGCCAGCAGCGTAGGTCCCCTCGGGGGACTAGCCAGACTCTCTGGGGCCAACGTCCTGACTTTC
>TRBJ1-5|TRBV15|.|16|.
CATSRGLQGGNQPQHF
TGTGCCACCAGCAGAGGGTTACAGGGTGGCAATCAGCCCCAGCATTTT
>TRBJ2-3|TRBV7-9|few|13|.
CASSFRDTDTQYF
TGTGCCAGCAGCTTTCGGGACACAGATACGCAGTATTTT
>TRBJ2-7|TRBV7-9|.|15|TRBD1
CASSPADRPWYEQYF
TGTGCCAGCAGCCCCGCGGACAGGCCATGGTACGAGCAGTACTTC
>TRBJ2-7|TRBV4-2|.|15|.
CASSPTDYTGWEQYF
TGTGCCAGCAGCCCCACCGACTACACAGGATGGGAGCAGTACTTC
>TRBJ2-1|TRBV7-2|.|16|.
CASSLEYTRGYNEQFF
TGTGCCAGCAGCTTAGAGTACACTAGGGGTTACAATGAGCAGTTCTTC
>TRBJ2-1|TRBV6-1|.|14|TRBD2
CATGGLAGGNEQFF
TGTGCCACAGGCGGGCTAGCGGGTGGGAATGAGCAGTTCTTC
>TRBJ2-5|TRBV25-1|few|17|TRBD2
CASSTRPPTSSQETQYF
TGTGCCAGCAGTACCCGCCCCCCGACTAGCTCCCAAGAGACCCAGTACTTC
>TRBJ2-7|TRBV5-8|.|15|TRBD2
CASSFRAGEGYEQYF
TGTGCCAGCAGCTTTCGAGCGGGAGAAGGCTACGAGCAGTACTTC
>TRBJ1-3|TRBV10-3|many|14|.
CAISEAGSGNTIYF
TGTGCCATCAGTGAGGCAGGGTCTGGAAACACCATATATTTT
>TRBJ2-2|TRBV7-6|.|17|TRBD2
CASSRGLAGVGTGELFF
TGTGCCAGCAGCCGGGGACTAGCGGGAGTTGGGACCGGGGAGCTGTTTTTT
>TRBJ2-7|TRBV5-4|.|14|.
CASSSPTSIYEQYF
TGTGCCAGCAGCTCCCCTACATCGATCTACGAGCAGTACTTC
>TRBJ1-4|TRBV19|.|11|.
CASSIQEKLFF
TGTGCCAGTAGTATACAGGAAAAACTGTTTTTT
>TRBJ2-5|TRBV30|.|16|TRBD2
CAWSDPGTSGRETQYF
TGTGCCTGGAGTGATCCCGGGACTAGCGGGAGAGAGACCCAGTACTTC
>TRBJ2-2|TRBV10-3|once|14|.
CAINTRTDTGELFF
TGTGCCATCAATACCCGGACCGACACCGGGGAGCTGTTTTTT
>TRBJ1-3|TRBV7-8|.|13|.
CASSLTGENTIYF
TGTGCCAGCAGCTTAACTGGGGAAAACACCATATATTTT
>TRBJ2-1|TRBV28|once|13|.
CASTATRLTSKFF
TGTGCCAGCACCGCCACAAGGCTTACTTCGAAGTTCTTC
>TRBJ2-7|TRBV30|.|11|.
CAWGQSYEQYF
TGTGCCTGGGGACAGTCCTACGAGCAGTACTTC
>TRBJ1-2|TRBV19|.|14|.
CASSTSRANYGYTF
TGTGCCAGTAGTACAAGCAGAGCCAACTATGGCTACACCTTC
>TRBJ2-5|TRBV7-9|.|12|.
CASRGGSETQYF
TGTGCCAGCAGAGGAGGATCGGAGACCCAGTACTTC
>TRBJ2-1|TRBV18|.|15|TRBD2
CASSPTSGYGNEQFF
TGTGCCAGCTCGCCGACTAGCGGGTATGGCAATGAGCAGTTCTTC
>TRBJ2-1|TRBV4-3|.|20|TRBD2
CASSQDLAREGRGGGGEQFF
TGCGCCAGCAGCCAAGATTTGGCGCGGGAGGGACGTGGTGGGGGCGGTGAGCAGTTCTTC
>TRBJ1-2|TRBV7-2|many|16|.
CASSSNRDKGNYGYTF
TGTGCCAGCAGCTCCAACAGGGATAAGGGCAACTATGGCTACACCTTC
>TRBJ2-5|TRBV5-1|.|12|.
CASAEDGETQYF
TGCGCCAGCGCGGAGGACGGAGAGACCCAGTACTTC